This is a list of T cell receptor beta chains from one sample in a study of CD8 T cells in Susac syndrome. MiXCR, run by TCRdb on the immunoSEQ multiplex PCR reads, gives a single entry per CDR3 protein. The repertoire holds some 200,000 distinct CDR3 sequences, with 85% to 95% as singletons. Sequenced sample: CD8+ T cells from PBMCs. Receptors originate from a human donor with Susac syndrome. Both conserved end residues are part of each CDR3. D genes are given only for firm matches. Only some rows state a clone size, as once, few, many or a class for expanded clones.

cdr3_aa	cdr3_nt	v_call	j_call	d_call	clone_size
CASSQEAALWAEQFF	TGCGCCAGCAGCCAAGAAGCGGCCCTCTGGGCTGAGCAGTTCTTC	TRBV4-1	TRBJ2-1	.	.
CASSLAGDPTDTQYF	TGTGCCAGCAGCTTGGCGGGAGATCCCACAGATACGCAGTATTTT	TRBV5-6	TRBJ2-3	.	.
CASSVGLVGTEQFF	TGTGCCAGCAGCGTAGGACTAGTTGGCACTGAGCAGTTCTTC	TRBV9	TRBJ2-1	.	.
CSAFRDSHNEKLFF	TGCAGTGCTTTCCGGGACAGCCATAATGAAAAACTGTTTTTT	TRBV20-1	TRBJ1-4	TRBD1	.
CASSVIGQGREQYF	TGTGCCAGCAGTGTCATCGGACAGGGCCGCGAGCAGTACTTC	TRBV2	TRBJ2-7	TRBD1	.
CASSLSQNSPLHF	TGTGCCAGCAGTTTGTCCCAGAATTCACCCCTCCACTTT	TRBV12-3/TRBV12-4	TRBJ1-6	.	once
CASSLGGIWKTNYGYTF	TGTGCCAGCAGCTTAGGTGGCATCTGGAAAACGAACTATGGCTACACCTTC	TRBV11-2	TRBJ1-2	.	.
CASSQVAGLQETQYF	TGTGCCAGCAGCCAAGTGGCAGGGCTACAAGAGACCCAGTACTTC	TRBV14	TRBJ2-5	.	.
CSVYTGRDTEAFF	TGCAGCGTTTATACAGGCCGGGACACTGAAGCTTTCTTT	TRBV29-1	TRBJ1-1	.	.
CASSVGRNSYEQYF	TGTGCCAGCAGCGTAGGGCGAAACTCCTACGAGCAGTACTTC	TRBV9	TRBJ2-7	.	.
CAWSDLETQYF	TGTGCCTGGAGCGACCTGGAGACCCAGTACTTC	TRBV30	TRBJ2-5	.	.
CAWSVARAYEQYF	TGTGCCTGGAGTGTAGCCAGGGCTTACGAGCAGTACTTC	TRBV30	TRBJ2-7	.	.
CASHSTGVDGYTF	TGTGCCAGCCACTCGACCGGGGTGGATGGCTACACCTTC	TRBV12-3/TRBV12-4	TRBJ1-2	.	.
CSAHRVSYEQYF	TGCAGTGCTCACAGGGTCTCCTACGAGCAGTACTTC	TRBV20-1	TRBJ2-7	.	.
CASSSRTDVSEAFF	TGTGCCAGCAGCTCTCGGACGGACGTCTCTGAAGCTTTCTTT	TRBV9	TRBJ1-1	.	.
CASSTYPTGGDTDTQYF	TGTGCCAGCAGTACTTACCCGACAGGGGGCGATACAGATACGCAGTATTTT	TRBV27	TRBJ2-3	TRBD1	.
CSARDLGQMNTEAFF	TGCAGTGCTAGAGATTTAGGACAGATGAACACTGAAGCTTTCTTT	TRBV20-1	TRBJ1-1	.	.
CSAGSLAGGHTDTQYF	TGCAGTGCCGGGTCTCTAGCGGGGGGTCACACAGATACGCAGTATTTT	TRBV20-1	TRBJ2-3	TRBD2	.
CAISEPGSEAFF	TGTGCCATCAGTGAGCCAGGGAGTGAGGCTTTCTTT	TRBV10-3	TRBJ1-1	.	.
CSAREGGGTGELFF	TGCAGTGCTAGAGAAGGGGGGGGCACCGGGGAGCTGTTTTTT	TRBV20-1	TRBJ2-2	.	.
CASSARQGPYEQYF	TGTGCCAGCAGCGCTCGACAGGGCCCCTACGAGCAGTACTTC	TRBV13	TRBJ2-7	TRBD1	.
CASSVTGAGETQYF	TGTGCCAGTAGTGTAACAGGGGCCGGGGAGACCCAGTACTTC	TRBV19	TRBJ2-5	TRBD1	once
CASRTLAGDPYEQYF	TGTGCAAGTCGCACCTTAGCGGGAGACCCCTACGAGCAGTACTTC	TRBV12-2	TRBJ2-7	.	.
CASSVKGSSYEQYF	TGTGCCAGCAGCGTTAAGGGAAGCTCCTACGAGCAGTACTTC	TRBV9	TRBJ2-7	.	.
CASSVGSGGPSYEQYF	TGCGCCAGCAGCGTTGGTAGCGGGGGGCCATCCTACGAGCAGTACTTC	TRBV9	TRBJ2-7	TRBD2	once
CASSQDGTGPNYGYTF	TGTGCCAGCAGCCAAGATGGGACAGGGCCTAACTATGGCTACACCTTC	TRBV3-1	TRBJ1-2	TRBD1	.
CAITAGQGYGYTF	TGTGCCATCACAGCCGGACAGGGGTATGGCTACACCTTC	TRBV10-3	TRBJ1-2	TRBD1	.
CASSYDSYGYTF	TGTGCCAGCAGCTACGACAGCTATGGCTACACCTTC	TRBV7-3	TRBJ1-2	.	once
CASSQDVATTKLPLEAFF	TGTGCCAGCAGCCAAGATGTGGCGACAACGAAGTTACCATTGGAAGCTTTCTTT	TRBV3-1	TRBJ1-1	.	.
CASSQGLAGGETQYF	TGTGCCAGCAGTCAAGGACTAGCGGGGGGAGAGACCCAGTACTTC	TRBV13	TRBJ2-5	TRBD2	.
CASSYAGGTDTQYF	TGTGCCAGCAGTTATGCGGGGGGCACAGATACGCAGTATTTT	TRBV6-2/TRBV6-3	TRBJ2-3	TRBD2	.
CASSNGGGDEKLFF	TGTGCCAGCAGCAATGGCGGGGGGGATGAAAAACTGTTTTTT	TRBV9	TRBJ1-4	.	.
CASSILAGGPTDTQYF	TGTGCCAGCAGTATACTAGCGGGAGGGCCGACAGATACGCAGTATTTT	TRBV27	TRBJ2-3	TRBD2	.
CASSPRLAGGGYIQYF	TGTGCCAGCTCACCACGACTAGCGGGAGGAGGCTACATTCAGTACTTC	TRBV18	TRBJ2-4	TRBD2	.
CSVSGTSGNLAKNIQYF	TGCAGCGTTTCCGGGACTAGCGGGAATCTAGCCAAAAACATTCAGTACTTC	TRBV29-1	TRBJ2-4	TRBD2	.
CASSSLRRGGLAFF	TGTGCCAGCAGTTCCCTAAGGAGGGGAGGGTTAGCTTTCTTT	TRBV27	TRBJ1-1	.	.
CASSQDPAGGVTDTQYF	TGCGCCAGCAGCCAAGATCCAGCGGGAGGCGTCACAGATACGCAGTATTTT	TRBV4-1	TRBJ2-3	TRBD2	.
CASSRSGEGETQYF	TGTGCCAGCAGCAGATCAGGGGAGGGAGAGACCCAGTACTTC	TRBV13	TRBJ2-5	.	.
CATSDLGGAFF	TGTGCCACCAGTGACCTAGGGGGAGCTTTCTTT	TRBV24-1	TRBJ1-1	.	.
CAMSSGYEQYF	TGTGCCATGTCATCCGGGTACGAGCAGTACTTC	TRBV10-3	TRBJ2-7	.	.
CASSLGFTSVEQFF	TGTGCCAGCAGCTTAGGTTTTACTAGCGTTGAGCAGTTCTTC	TRBV11-2	TRBJ2-1	TRBD2	.
CASSGLTTDTQYF	TGTGCCAGCAGCGGTTTAACCACAGATACGCAGTATTTT	TRBV5-4	TRBJ2-3	.	.
CASARTVNQPQHF	TGTGCCAGCGCACGGACAGTGAATCAGCCCCAGCATTTT	TRBV19	TRBJ1-5	.	.
CASSLSQQQPQHF	TGTGCCAGCAGCTTGTCCCAACAACAGCCCCAGCATTTT	TRBV5-6	TRBJ1-5	.	.
CTSSQDPRSYSNQPQHF	TGCACCAGCAGCCAAGATCCGAGGAGTTATAGCAATCAGCCCCAGCATTTT	TRBV1	TRBJ1-5	.	.
CASSLPGQNEAFF	TGTGCCAGCAGCTTACCCGGACAGAATGAAGCTTTCTTT	TRBV7-9	TRBJ1-1	.	.
CASSMGQRLYEQYF	TGTGCCAGCAGCATGGGACAGCGCTTATACGAGCAGTACTTC	TRBV13	TRBJ2-7	TRBD1	once
CASSRTGGPQETQYF	TGTGCCAGCAGCAGGACAGGGGGCCCCCAAGAGACCCAGTACTTC	TRBV9	TRBJ2-5	TRBD1	.
CASSQYGTGNQPQHF	TGCGCCAGCAGCCAATACGGGACAGGGAATCAGCCCCAGCATTTT	TRBV4-1	TRBJ1-5	TRBD1	.